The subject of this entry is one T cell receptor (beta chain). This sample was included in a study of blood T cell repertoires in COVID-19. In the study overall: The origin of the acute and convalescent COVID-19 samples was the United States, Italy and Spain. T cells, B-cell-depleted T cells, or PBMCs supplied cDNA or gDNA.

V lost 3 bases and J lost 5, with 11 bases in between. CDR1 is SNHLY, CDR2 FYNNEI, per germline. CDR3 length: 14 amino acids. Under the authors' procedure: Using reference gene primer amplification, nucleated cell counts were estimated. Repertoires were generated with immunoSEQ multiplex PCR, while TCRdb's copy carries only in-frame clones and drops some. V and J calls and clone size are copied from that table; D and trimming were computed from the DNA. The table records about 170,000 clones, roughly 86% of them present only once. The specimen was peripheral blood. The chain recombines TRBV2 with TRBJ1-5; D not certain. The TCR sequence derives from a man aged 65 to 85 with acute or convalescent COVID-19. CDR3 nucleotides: TGTGCCAGCAGTGATGAGATGATCTATCAGCCCCAGCATTTT. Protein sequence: CASSDEMIYQPQHF.